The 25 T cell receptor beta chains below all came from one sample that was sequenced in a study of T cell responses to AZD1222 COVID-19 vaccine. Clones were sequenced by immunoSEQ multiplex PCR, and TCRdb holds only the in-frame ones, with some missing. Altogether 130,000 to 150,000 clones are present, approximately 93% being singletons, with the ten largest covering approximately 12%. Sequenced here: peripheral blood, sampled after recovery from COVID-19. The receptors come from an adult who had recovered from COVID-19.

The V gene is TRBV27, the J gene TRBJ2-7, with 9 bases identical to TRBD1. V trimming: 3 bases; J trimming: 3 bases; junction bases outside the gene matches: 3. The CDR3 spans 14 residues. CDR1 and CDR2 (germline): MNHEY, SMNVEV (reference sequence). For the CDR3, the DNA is TGTGCCAGCAGTTTGGACAGGGGAATCTACGAGCAGTACTTC. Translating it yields CASSLDRGIYEQYF.

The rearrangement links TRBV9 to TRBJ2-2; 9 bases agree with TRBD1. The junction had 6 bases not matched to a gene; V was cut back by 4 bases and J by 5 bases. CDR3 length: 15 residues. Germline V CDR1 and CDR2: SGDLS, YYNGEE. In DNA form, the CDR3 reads TGTGCCAGCAGCTCCCGACAGGGGGAAACCGGGGAGCTGTTTTTT. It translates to CASSSRQGETGELFF.

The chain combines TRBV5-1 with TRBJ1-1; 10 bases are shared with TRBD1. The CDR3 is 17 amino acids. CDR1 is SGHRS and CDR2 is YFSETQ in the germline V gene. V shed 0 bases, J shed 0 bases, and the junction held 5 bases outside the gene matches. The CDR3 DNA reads TGCGCCAGCAGCTTGGGGACAGGGGGACACATGAACACTGAAGCTTTCTTT. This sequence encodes CASSLGTGGHMNTEAFF.

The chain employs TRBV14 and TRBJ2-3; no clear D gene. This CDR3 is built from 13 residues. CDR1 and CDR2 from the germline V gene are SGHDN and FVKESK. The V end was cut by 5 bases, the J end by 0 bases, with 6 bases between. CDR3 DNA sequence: TGTGCCAGCAGCTTAGTTAGCACAGATACGCAGTATTTT. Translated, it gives CASSLVSTDTQYF.

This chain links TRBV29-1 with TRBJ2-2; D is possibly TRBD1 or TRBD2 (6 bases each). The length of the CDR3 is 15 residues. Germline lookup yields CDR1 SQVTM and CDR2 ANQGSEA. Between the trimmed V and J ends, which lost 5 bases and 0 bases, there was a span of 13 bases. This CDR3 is CSVRTGTANTGELFF. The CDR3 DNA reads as TGCAGCGTTCGCACAGGGACTGCGAACACCGGGGAGCTGTTTTTT.

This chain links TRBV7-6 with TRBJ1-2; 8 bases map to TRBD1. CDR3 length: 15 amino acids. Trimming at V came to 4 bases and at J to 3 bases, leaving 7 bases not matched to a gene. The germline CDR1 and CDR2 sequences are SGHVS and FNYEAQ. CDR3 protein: CASSYGQGSDYGYTF. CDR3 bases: TGTGCCAGCAGCTACGGACAGGGATCGGACTATGGCTACACCTTC.

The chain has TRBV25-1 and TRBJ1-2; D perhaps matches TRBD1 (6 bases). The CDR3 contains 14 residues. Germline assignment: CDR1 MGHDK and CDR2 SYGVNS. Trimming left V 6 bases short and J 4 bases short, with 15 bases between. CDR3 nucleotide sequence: TGTGCCAGCAGCAGTTGGGGGGCGGGCTATGGCTACACCTTC. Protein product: CASSSWGAGYGYTF.

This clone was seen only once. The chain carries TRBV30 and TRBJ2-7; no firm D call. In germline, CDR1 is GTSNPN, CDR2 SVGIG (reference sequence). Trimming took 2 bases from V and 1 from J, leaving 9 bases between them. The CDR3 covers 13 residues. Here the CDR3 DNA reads TGTGCCTGGAGTTCGCTAGAGTCCTACGAGCAGTACTTC. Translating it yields CAWSSLESYEQYF.

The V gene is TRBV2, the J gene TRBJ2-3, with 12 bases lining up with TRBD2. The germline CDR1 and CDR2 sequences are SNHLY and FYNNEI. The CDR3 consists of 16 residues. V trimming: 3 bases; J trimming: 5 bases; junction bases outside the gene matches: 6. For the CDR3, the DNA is TGTGCCAGCAGTGACCTAGCGGGAGGGCCGGTAGATACGCAGTATTTT. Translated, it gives CASSDLAGGPVDTQYF.

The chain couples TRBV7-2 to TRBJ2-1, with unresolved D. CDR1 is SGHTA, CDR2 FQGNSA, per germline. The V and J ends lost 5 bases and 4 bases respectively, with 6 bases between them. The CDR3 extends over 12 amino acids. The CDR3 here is CASSLGYNEQFF. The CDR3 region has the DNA TGTGCCAGCAGCCTCGGATACAATGAGCAGTTCTTC.

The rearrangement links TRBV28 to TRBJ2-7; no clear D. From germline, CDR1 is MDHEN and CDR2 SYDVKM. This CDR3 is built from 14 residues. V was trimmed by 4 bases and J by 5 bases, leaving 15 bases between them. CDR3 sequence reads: CASSSGSYDHEQYF. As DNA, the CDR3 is TGTGCCAGCAGTTCAGGCAGTTACGACCACGAGCAGTACTTC.

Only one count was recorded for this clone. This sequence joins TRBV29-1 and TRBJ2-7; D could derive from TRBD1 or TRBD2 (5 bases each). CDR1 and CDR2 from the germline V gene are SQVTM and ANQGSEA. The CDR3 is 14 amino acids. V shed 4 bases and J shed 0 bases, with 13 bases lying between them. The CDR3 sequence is CSVVVGTVSYEQYF. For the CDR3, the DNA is TGCAGCGTTGTGGTCGGGACGGTCTCCTACGAGCAGTACTTC.

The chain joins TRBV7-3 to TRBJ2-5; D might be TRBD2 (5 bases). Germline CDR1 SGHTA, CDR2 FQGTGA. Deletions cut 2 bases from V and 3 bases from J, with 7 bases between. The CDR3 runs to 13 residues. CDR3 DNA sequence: TGTGCCAGCAGCTTACTCGGGAAAGAGACCCAGTACTTC. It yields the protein CASSLLGKETQYF.

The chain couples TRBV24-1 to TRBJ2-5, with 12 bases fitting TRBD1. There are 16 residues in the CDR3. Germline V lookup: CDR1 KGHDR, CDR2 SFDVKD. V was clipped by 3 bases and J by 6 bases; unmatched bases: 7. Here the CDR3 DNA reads TGTGCCACCAGTGATGGGACAGGGGGCCTAAGACAGACCCAGTACTTC. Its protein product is CATSDGTGGLRQTQYF.

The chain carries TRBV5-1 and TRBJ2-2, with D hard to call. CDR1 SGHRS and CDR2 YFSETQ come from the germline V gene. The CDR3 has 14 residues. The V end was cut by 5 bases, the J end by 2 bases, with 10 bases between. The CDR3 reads CASRGYQNTGELFF. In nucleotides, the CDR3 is TGCGCCAGCAGGGGATACCAAAACACCGGGGAGCTGTTTTTT.

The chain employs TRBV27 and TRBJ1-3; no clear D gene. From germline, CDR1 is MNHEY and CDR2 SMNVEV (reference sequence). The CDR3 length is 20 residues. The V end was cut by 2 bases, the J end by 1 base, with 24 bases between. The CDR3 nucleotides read TGTGCCAGCAGTTTAGTGGGGAGGCGGAGCCCTCCTTTGTCTGGAAACACCATATATTTT. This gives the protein CASSLVGRRSPPLSGNTIYF.

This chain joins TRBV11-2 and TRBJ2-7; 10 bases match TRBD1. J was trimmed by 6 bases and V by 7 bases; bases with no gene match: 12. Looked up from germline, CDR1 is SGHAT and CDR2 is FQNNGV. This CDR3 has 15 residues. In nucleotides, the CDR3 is TGTGCCAGCATCAGCTTGAGGGACAGGGGATTCGAGCAGTACTTC. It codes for CASISLRDRGFEQYF.

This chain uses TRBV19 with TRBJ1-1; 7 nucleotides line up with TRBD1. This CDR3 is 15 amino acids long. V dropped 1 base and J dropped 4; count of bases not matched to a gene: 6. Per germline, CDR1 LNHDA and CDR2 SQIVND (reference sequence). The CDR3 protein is CASSIAPTGITEAFF. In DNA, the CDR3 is TGTGCCAGTAGTATAGCCCCGACAGGGATCACTGAAGCTTTCTTT.

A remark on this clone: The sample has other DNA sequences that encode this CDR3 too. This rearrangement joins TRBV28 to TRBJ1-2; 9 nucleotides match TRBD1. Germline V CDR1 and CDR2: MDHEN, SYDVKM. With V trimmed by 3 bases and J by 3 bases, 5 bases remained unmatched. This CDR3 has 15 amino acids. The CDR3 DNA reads TGTGCCAGCAGTTTGGGACAGGGACGTCACTATGGCTACACCTTC. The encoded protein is CASSLGQGRHYGYTF.

The CDR3 reads CASTRDRGTDTQYF. In DNA, the CDR3 is TGTGCCAGCACCAGGGACAGGGGCACAGATACGCAGTATTTT. The rearrangement links TRBV2 to TRBJ2-3, with 9 bases that match TRBD1. This CDR3 region has 14 residues. In germline, CDR1 is SNHLY, CDR2 FYNNEI. V trimming: 7 bases; J trimming: 1 base; junction bases outside the gene matches: 3.

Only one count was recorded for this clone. The CDR3 region is CASEDLAKNIQYF. DNA of the CDR3: TGTGCCAGCGAGGATCTAGCCAAAAACATTCAGTACTTC. This chain connects TRBV6-5 to TRBJ2-4; D ambiguous. Germline CDR1 is MNHEY and CDR2 is SVGAGI. Trimming pared 8 bases from V and 0 bases from J, leaving 8 bases between. The CDR3 loop spans 13 amino acids.

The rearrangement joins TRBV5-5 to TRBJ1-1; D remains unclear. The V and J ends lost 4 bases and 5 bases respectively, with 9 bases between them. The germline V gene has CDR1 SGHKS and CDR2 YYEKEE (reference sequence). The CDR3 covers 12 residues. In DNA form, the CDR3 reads TGTGCCAGCAGCGTAGTCGAAACTGAAGCTTTCTTT. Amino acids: CASSVVETEAFF.

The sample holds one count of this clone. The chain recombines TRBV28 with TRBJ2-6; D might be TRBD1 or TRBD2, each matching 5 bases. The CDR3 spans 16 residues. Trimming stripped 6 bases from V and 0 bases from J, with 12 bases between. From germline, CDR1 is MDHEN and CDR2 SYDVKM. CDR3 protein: CASSPGTYSGANVLTF. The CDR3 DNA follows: TGTGCCAGCAGCCCAGGGACCTACTCTGGGGCCAACGTCCTGACTTTC. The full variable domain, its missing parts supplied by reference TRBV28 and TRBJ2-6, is DVKVTQSSRYLVKRTGEKVFLECVQDMDHENMFWYRQDPGLGLRLIYFSYDVKMKEKGDIPEGYSVSREKKERFSLILESASTNQTSMYLCASSPGTYSGANVLTFGAGSRLTVL.

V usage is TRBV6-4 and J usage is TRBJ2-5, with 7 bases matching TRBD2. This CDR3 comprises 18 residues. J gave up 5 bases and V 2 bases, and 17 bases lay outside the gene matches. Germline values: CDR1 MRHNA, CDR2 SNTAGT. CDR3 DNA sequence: TGTGCCAGCAGTGACCCACTTAGGGGAGGGAGTACTATTGAGACCCAGTACTTC. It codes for CASSDPLRGGSTIETQYF.

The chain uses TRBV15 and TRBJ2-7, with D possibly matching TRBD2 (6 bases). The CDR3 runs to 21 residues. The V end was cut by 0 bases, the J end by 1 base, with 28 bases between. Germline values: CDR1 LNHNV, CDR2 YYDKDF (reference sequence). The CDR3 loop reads CATSRDLSSHTRDSLSYEQYF. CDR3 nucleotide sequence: TGTGCCACCAGCAGAGATCTATCTTCACACACGCGGGACTCGCTATCCTACGAGCAGTACTTC.